This T cell receptor beta chain was retrieved from a study of preoperative IRX-2 immunotherapy in early breast cancer. Repertoires were generated with immunoSEQ multiplex PCR, while TCRdb's copy carries only in-frame clones and drops some. Among roughly 42,000 clones listed, 60% to 85% were seen once. Sample treatment: preoperative locoregional IRX-2 cytokine immunotherapy. Between the trimmed V and J ends, which lost 1 base and 0 bases, there was a span of 6 bases. The CDR3 runs to 14 residues. Germline V lookup: CDR1 LNHNV, CDR2 YYDKDF (reference sequence). This TCR was recovered from a human donor with breast cancer. This chain uses TRBV15 with TRBJ1-1; no firm D call. The material was tumor tissue, obtained after IRX-2 immunotherapy. CDR3: CATSRVGVNTEAFF. CDR3 coding DNA: TGTGCCACCAGCAGAGTGGGTGTGAACACTGAAGCTTTCTTT. The full variable domain, rest sourced from reference TRBV15 and TRBJ1-1, is DAMVIQNPRYQVTQFGKPVTLSCSQTLNHNVMYWYQQKSSQAPKLLFHYYDKDFNNEADTPDNFQSRRPNTSFCFLDIRSPGLGDTAMYLCATSRVGVNTEAFFGQGTRLTVV.